This TCR beta chain was observed in a study of T cell responses to AZD1222 COVID-19 vaccine. The wider study: Second-dose intervals of approximately 4 or approximately 12 weeks were pooled. Study outcomes and limitations: Baseline serostatus was positive in only a handful of AZD1222 recipients. CD4 TCRs linked to vaccination spanned spike, dominating at 160-218 and 743-854.

Only in-frame clones appear in the TCRdb table, and some are missing; sequencing was by immunoSEQ multiplex PCR. The sample holds 95,000 to 150,000 clones, 70% to 90% seen once. Between the trimmed V and J ends, which lost 0 bases and 5 bases, there was a span of 10 bases. CDR1 and CDR2 from the germline V gene are SGDLS and YYNGEE. This CDR3 contains 14 residues. Details on this clone: Its antigen is currently unknown.

The chain joins TRBV9 to TRBJ2-3; D is undetermined. The receptor's source is an adult in good health. This sample comprised peripheral blood, obtained on day 0 of AZD1222 vaccination. CDR3 nucleotides: TGTGCCAGCAGCGTAGCAGCGACGAGAGATACGCAGTATTTT. The encoded protein is CASSVAATRDTQYF.